In this sample, the clone carrying this T cell receptor beta chain turned up many times. As yet, its antigen is unknown. Trimming pared 8 bases from V and 5 bases from J, leaving 13 bases between. CDR3 length equals 12 residues. The germline V gene has CDR1 LNHDA and CDR2 SQIVND (reference sequence). Criteria for exclusion of patients were uncontrolled infection, other autoimmune disease, pregnancy or lactation. Clinical symptoms, serum thyroxine, TRAb, thyroid ultrasound and orbital computed tomography established diagnosis. This specimen belongs to a study of T cells in Graves' hyperthyroidism and ophthalmopathy. It was RNA transcripts that yielded the amplified TCR beta CDR3 regions. The HTBI primer set was used in a first-round RT-PCR of the TCR CDR3. TCRdb reanalysed the multiplex PCR reads using MiXCR and keeps one entry per CDR3 protein. The table shows roughly 93,000 distinct CDR3 sequences, with about 51% occurring only once.

General study points: Most expanded thyroid clonotypes above 0.001 also appeared in blood. Onset of ophthalmopathy came a median 6.5 months after the model predicted it.

The chain links TRBV19 to TRBJ2-7; D is possibly TRBD2 (5 bases). The sequence was collected from a woman between 40 and 50 years old with Graves' hyperthyroidism. Sequenced input: blood. The CDR3 region is CASSGNLDEQYF. Here the CDR3 DNA reads TGTGCCAGTTCCGGGAACCTTGACGAGCAGTACTTC.